The clone carrying this T cell receptor beta chain has a handful of counts. As yet, its antigen is unknown. The protocol was immunoSEQ multiplex PCR, while the TCRdb copy is restricted to in-frame clones and leaves out a portion. The data show about 700,000 clones, with about 90% seen just once and approximately 25% held by the top ten. Naive CD8 cells lacked CD45RO, underwent positive selection for CCR7 and left out terminally differentiated effector memory CD45RA+ cells. The data belong to a study of shared clonotypes between healthy human individuals. General study findings and limits: Rarefaction showed sorted-subset sequencing was incomplete despite large depth. Several donors shared about 5% of their naive CD4 clonotypes. Naive subsets generally had larger estimated richness than memory subsets.

The source material was naive CD8+ T cells sorted from blood. This TCR came from a man aged 25 to 40 in good health.

The CDR3 loop reads CSVVGTSGAYEQYF. For the CDR3, the DNA is TGCAGCGTGGTAGGGACTAGCGGAGCCTACGAGCAGTACTTC. The rearrangement joins TRBV29-1 to TRBJ2-7; 11 bases align to TRBD2. The CDR3 sequence is 14 residues long. The V segment lost 6 bases and the J segment 2 bases; nucleotides outside the gene matches: 6. Germline V gives CDR1 SQVTM, CDR2 ANQGSEA.